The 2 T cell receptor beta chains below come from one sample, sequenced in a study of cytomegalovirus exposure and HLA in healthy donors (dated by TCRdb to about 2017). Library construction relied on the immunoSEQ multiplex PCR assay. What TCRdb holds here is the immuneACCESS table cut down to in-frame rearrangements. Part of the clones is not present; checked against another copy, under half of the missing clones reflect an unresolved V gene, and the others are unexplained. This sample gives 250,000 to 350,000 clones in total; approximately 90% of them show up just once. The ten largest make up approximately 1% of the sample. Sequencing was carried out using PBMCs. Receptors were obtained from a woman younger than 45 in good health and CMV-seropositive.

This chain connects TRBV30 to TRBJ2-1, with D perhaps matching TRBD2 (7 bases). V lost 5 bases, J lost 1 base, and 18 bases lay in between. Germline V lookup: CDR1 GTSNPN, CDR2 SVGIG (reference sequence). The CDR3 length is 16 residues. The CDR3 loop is CAWLGASGYSYNEQFF. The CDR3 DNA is TGTGCCTGGTTGGGGGCTAGCGGATATTCCTACAATGAGCAGTTCTTC.

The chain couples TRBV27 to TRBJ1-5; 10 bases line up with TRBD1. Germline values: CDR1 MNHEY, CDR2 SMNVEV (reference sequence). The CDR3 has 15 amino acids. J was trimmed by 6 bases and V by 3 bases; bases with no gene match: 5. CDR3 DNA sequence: TGTGCCAGCAGTTTCGGGACAGGGGTTGGTCAGCCCCAGCATTTT. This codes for CASSFGTGVGQPQHF.